This TCR beta chain was sequenced in a study of blood T cell repertoires in COVID-19. Some clones are missing from TCRdb's copy, which holds only in-frame ones; the method was immunoSEQ multiplex PCR. The data hold about 200,000 clones, with roughly nine tenths observed a single time. After removal of 6 bases from V and 3 bases from J, the junction contained 14 bases not matched to a gene. Germline loops: CDR1 MNHEY, CDR2 SMNVEV (reference sequence). The CDR3 loop spans 17 amino acids. The receptor was derived from a man aged 30 to 45 with acute or convalescent COVID-19. The chain has TRBV27 and TRBJ1-2; TRBD1 aligns across 9 bases. Specimen: peripheral blood. CDR3 DNA sequence: TGTGCCAGCAGGACCCCACCCGGTAACAGGGGGCACTATGGCTACACCTTC. Its protein product is CASRTPPGNRGHYGYTF.